What follows describes a single TCR beta chain. These data come from a study of blood T cell repertoires in COVID-19. Overall study: Sources were T cells, B-cell-depleted T cells, or PBMCs; the material itself was cDNA or gDNA.

V shed 1 base and J 8 bases; nucleotides not matched to a gene: 3. Germline CDR1 reads MDHEN; CDR2 reads SYDVKM. This CDR3 contains 14 residues. Per the authors' pipeline: Amplification from reference gene primers served as the basis for estimated nucleated cell counts. The table came from immunoSEQ multiplex PCR; TCRdb's copy has only in-frame clones and leaves some out. V, J and clone size derive from that table, while D and trimming were established from the DNA sequence. The table has roughly 200,000 clones, around 80% seen once. The chain carries TRBV28 and TRBJ2-1; 9 positions match TRBD2. The sequenced sample consisted of peripheral blood. This TCR was recovered from a human donor in a cohort sampled during active COVID-19. CDR3 region: CASSLFLAGHEQFF. CDR3 DNA sequence: TGTGCCAGCAGTTTATTCCTAGCGGGACATGAGCAGTTCTTC.